The T cell receptor (beta chain) under discussion was sequenced for a study of technical replicates of blood from a few donors (dated by TCRdb to about 2017). Library construction relied on the immunoSEQ multiplex PCR assay. The immuneACCESS repertoire file appears here via TCRdb, limited to in-frame rearrangements. These files lack a portion of the clones; in checked studies, under half of the deficit traces to unresolved V genes, and the cause of the others is not known. The sample table shows about 100,000 clones, and 96% are seen once. Around 0.2% of the sample belongs to the ten largest clones. CDR1 and CDR2, looked up from the germline V gene, are MGHRA and YSYEKL. The CDR3 sequence holds 13 residues, the cysteine and phenylalanine included. The sequence is cut down to CDR3 DNA, 39 bases in frame from base 1. V has 4 bases trimmed and J has 4 bases trimmed; junction bases matching no gene number 3.

Turning to this clone: Its binding antigen is unknown. Base qualities were left out, and no much larger clone turns up one base away.

Recombination linked TRBV4-1 to TRBJ2-5; 7 bases in the junction line up with TRBD2. The sequence derives from a human donor in good health. Source material: T cells isolated from PBMCs. The CDR3 corresponds to CASSRGGGETQYF. The nucleotides read TGCGCCAGCAGCCGCGGGGGAGGAGAGACCCAGTACTTC.